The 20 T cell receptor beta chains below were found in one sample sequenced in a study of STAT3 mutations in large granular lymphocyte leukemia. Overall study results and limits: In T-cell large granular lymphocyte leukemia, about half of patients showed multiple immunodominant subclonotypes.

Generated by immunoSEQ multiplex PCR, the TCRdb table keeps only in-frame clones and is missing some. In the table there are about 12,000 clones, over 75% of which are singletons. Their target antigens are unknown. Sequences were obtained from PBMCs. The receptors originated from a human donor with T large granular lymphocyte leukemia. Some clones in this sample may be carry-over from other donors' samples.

CDR3 bases: TGTGCCAGCAGTTCCGGGACTATAGGAGCCGGGGAGCTGTTTTTT. Translation: CASSSGTIGAGELFF. The chain combines TRBV25-1 with TRBJ2-2; 7 bases match TRBD2. Germline assignment: CDR1 MGHDK and CDR2 SYGVNS. The ends lost 5 bases at V and 6 bases at J; junction bases unmatched: 9. There are 15 residues in the CDR3.

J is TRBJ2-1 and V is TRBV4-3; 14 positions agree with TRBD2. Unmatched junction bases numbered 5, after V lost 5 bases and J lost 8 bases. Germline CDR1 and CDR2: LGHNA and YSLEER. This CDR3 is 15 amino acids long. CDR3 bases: TGCGCCAGCAGCTCCGGGACTAGCGGGAGTTATGAGCAGTTCTTC. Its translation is CASSSGTSGSYEQFF.

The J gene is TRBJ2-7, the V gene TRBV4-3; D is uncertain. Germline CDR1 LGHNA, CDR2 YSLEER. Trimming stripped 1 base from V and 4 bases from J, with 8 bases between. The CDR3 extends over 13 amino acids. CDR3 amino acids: CASSQGWGYEQYF. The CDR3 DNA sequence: TGCGCCAGCAGCCAAGGGTGGGGTTACGAGCAGTACTTC.

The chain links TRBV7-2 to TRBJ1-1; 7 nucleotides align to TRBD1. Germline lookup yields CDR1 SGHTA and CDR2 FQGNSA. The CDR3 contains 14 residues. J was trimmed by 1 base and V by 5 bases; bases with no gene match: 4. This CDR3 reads CASSPYRGNTEAFF. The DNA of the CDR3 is TGTGCCAGCAGCCCTTACAGGGGGAACACTGAAGCTTTCTTT. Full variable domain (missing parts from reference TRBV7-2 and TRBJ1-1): GAGVSQSPSNKVTEKGKDVELRCDPISGHTALYWYRQSLGQGLEFLIYFQGNSAPDKSGLPSDRFSAERTGGSVSTLTIQRTQQEDSAVYLCASSPYRGNTEAFFGQGTRLTVV.

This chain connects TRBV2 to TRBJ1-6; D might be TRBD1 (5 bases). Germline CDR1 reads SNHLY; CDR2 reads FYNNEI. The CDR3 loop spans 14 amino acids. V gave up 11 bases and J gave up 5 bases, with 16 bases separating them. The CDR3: CADGGAGNNSPLHF. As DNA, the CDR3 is TGTGCCGATGGGGGTGCAGGAAATAATTCACCCCTCCACTTT.

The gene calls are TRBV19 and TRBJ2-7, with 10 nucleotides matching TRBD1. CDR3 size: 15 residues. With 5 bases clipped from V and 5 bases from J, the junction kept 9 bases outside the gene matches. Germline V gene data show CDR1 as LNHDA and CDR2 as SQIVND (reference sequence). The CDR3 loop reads CASSSPGQGFNEQYF. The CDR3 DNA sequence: TGTGCCAGTAGTTCCCCGGGACAGGGGTTCAACGAGCAGTACTTC.

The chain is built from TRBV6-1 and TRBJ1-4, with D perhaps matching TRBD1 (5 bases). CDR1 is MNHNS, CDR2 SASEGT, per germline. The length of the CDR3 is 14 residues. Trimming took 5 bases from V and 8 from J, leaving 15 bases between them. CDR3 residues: CASSRGGSGEKLFF. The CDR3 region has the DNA TGTGCCAGCAGTCGGGGGGGTTCCGGGGAAAAACTGTTTTTT.

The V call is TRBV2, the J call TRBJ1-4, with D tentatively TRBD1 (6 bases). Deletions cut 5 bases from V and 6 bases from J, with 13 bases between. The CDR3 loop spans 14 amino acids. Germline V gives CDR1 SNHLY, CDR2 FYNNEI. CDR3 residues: CASSSTGIDEKLFF. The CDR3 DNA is TGTGCCAGCAGTTCCACAGGGATAGATGAAAAACTGTTTTTT.

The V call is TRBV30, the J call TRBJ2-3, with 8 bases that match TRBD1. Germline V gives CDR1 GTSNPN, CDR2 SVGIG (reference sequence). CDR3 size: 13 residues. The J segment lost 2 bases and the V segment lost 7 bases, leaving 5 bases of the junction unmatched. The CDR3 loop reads CALGQENTDTQYF. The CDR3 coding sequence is TGTGCCTTGGGACAGGAGAACACAGATACGCAGTATTTT.

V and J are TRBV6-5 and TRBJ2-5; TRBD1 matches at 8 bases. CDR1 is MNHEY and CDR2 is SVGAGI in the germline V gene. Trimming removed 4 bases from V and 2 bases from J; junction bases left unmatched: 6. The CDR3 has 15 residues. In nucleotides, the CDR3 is TGTGCCAGCAGTTCTTGGACAGGGAATCAAGAGACCCAGTACTTC. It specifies CASSSWTGNQETQYF.

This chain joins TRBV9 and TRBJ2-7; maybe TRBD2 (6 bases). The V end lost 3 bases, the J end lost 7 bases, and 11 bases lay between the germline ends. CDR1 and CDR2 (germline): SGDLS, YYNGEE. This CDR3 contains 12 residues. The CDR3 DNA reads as TGTGCCAGCAGCGGCCCTGGGGGGGAGCAGTACTTC. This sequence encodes CASSGPGGEQYF.

CDR3 in amino acids: CASSSGGRSEAFF. In DNA form, the CDR3 reads TGCGCCAGCAGCTCCGGAGGTCGGAGTGAAGCTTTCTTT. The chain couples TRBV5-1 to TRBJ1-1, with D unresolved. Germline assignment: CDR1 SGHRS and CDR2 YFSETQ. The CDR3 totals 13 residues. V shed 3 bases and J shed 7 bases, with 13 bases lying between them.

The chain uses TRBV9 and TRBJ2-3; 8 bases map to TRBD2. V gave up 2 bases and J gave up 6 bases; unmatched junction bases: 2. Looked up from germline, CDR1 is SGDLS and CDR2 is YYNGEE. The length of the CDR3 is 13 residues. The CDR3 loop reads CASSVGGADTQYF. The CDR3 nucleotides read TGTGCCAGCAGCGTCGGGGGGGCGGATACGCAGTATTTT.

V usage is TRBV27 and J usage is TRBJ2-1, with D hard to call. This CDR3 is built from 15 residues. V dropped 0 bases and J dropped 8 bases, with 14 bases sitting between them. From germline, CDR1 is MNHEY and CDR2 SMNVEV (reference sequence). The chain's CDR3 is CASSLSVGFGDEQFF. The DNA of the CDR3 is TGTGCCAGCAGTTTATCGGTCGGGTTTGGGGATGAGCAGTTCTTC.

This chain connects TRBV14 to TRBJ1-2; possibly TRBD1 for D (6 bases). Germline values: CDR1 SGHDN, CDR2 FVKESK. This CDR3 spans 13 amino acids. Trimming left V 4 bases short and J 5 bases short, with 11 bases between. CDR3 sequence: CASSPTGIYGYTF. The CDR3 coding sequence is TGTGCCAGCAGCCCCACAGGGATTTATGGCTACACCTTC. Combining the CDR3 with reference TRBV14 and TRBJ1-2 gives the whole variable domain EAGVTQFPSHSVIEKGQTVTLRCDPISGHDNLYWYRRVMGKEIKFLLHFVKESKQDESGMPNNRFLAERTGGTYSTLKVQPAELEDSGVYFCASSPTGIYGYTFGSGTRLTVV.

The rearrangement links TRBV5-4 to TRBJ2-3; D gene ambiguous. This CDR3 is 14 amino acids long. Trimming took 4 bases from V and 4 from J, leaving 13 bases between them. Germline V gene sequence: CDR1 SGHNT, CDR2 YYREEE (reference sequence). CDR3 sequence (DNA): TGTGCCAGCAGCCCCGAACTAACGTCAGATACGCAGTATTTT. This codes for CASSPELTSDTQYF.

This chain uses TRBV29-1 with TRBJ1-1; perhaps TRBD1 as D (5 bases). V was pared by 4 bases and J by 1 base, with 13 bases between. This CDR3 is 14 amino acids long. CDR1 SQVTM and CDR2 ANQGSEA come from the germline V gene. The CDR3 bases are TGCAGCGTTGCCTCGGAGACAGAGAACACTGAAGCTTTCTTT. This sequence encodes CSVASETENTEAFF.

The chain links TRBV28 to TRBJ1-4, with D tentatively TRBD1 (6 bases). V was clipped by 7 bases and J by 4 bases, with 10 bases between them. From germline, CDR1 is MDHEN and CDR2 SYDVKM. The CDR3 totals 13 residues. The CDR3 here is CASTLGGNEKLFF. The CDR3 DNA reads TGTGCCAGCACCCTAGGGGGTAATGAAAAACTGTTTTTT.

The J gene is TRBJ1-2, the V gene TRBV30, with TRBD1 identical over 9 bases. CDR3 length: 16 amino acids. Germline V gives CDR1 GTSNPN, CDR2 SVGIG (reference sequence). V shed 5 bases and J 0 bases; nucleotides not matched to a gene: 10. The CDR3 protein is CAWHRDRARANYGYTF. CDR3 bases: TGTGCCTGGCACCGGGACAGGGCCCGAGCTAACTATGGCTACACCTTC.

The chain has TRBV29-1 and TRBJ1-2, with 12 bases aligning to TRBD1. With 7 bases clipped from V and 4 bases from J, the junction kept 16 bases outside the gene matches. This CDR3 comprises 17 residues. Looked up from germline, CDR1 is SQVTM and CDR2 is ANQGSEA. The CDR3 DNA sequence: TGCAGCGCTGCCCTCAGGGGACAGGGGGCGCATGGCTATGGCTACACCTTC. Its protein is CSAALRGQGAHGYGYTF.